This TCR beta chain was recovered during a study of memory CD4+ T cells and cytomegalovirus serostatus. The wider study: Of the healthy Belgian adults, several were CMV seropositive and about 24 seronegative.

Single viable CD3+CD4+CD8-CD45RO+ cells were sorted as the memory CD4+ T cells. CD4+ T cells were isolated by positive magnetic selection. Notes on the study in general: The CMV-associated TCR signature appears largely within the CD4+ memory repertoire.

A word on this clone: Its antigen remains unidentified.

V lost 4 bases, J lost 6 bases, and 15 bases lay in between. This CDR3 comprises 14 residues. Germline assignment: CDR1 MGHRA and CDR2 YSYEKL. Original processing methods: After removing out-of-frame reads, 2 million to 2.5 million distinct TCRbeta sequences remained. Generated by immunoSEQ multiplex PCR, the TCRdb table keeps only in-frame clones and is missing some. V, J and clone size reflect that table, while D and trimming were determined from the DNA. The repertoire includes over 40,000 clones, under 90% of them detected once, and approximately 0.59% sits in the top ten. The receptor was isolated from an adult in good health and CMV-seronegative. This chain uses TRBV4-1 with TRBJ1-1; a weak D match, TRBD1 (5 bases). Sequences were obtained from memory CD4+ T cells from blood. The CDR3 spells CASSRFLGGSEAFF. The CDR3 coding sequence is TGCGCCAGCAGCCGGTTCCTCGGGGGATCTGAAGCTTTCTTT.